This is a list of T cell receptor beta chains from one sample in a study of T cell repertoires in cytomegalovirus infection. These receptors have no known antigen. One entry per CDR3 protein results from TCRdb running MiXCR on the reads. The sample yields about 770,000 distinct CDR3 sequences, roughly 29% seen once. Sequencing used cultured CD8+ T cells from PBMCs, obtained from culture after CMV antigen stimulation. The source of these receptors is a human donor in good health (CMV status not recorded). Some clones in this sample may be carry-over from other donors' samples. Each CDR3 is given with its conserved first and last residue. D genes are given only for firm matches. Some rows mark clone size as missing; the rest say once, few, many or name a class of expanded clone.

-,TRBV6-6,TRBJ2-1,TRBD2,TGTACCAGCAGTACCCCTGGGGCTAGCGGGTTGTCCTACAATGAGCAGTTCTTC,CTSSTPGASGLSYNEQFF
-,TRBV7-6,TRBJ1-6,TRBD1,TGTGCCAGCAGTTTCACAGGGGATCTTAATTCACCCCTCCACTTT,CASSFTGDLNSPLHF
many,TRBV7-6,TRBJ1-6,TRBD1,TGTGCCAGCAGCATGACAGGGGGCCCAAATAATTCACCCCTCCACTTT,CASSMTGGPNNSPLHF
many,TRBV12-3/TRBV12-4,TRBJ2-2,-,TGTGCCAGCAGTTTCCCCCAGGGGTTGGGCACCGGGGAGCTGTTTTTT,CASSFPQGLGTGELFF
few,TRBV7-6,TRBJ1-5,-,TGTGCCAGCAGCTGGGATAATCAGCCCCAGCATTTT,CASSWDNQPQHF
-,TRBV28,TRBJ1-4,TRBD1,TGTGCCAGCCCCCCGACAGGGCATCCTAATGAAAAACTGTTTTTT,CASPPTGHPNEKLFF
few,TRBV12-5,TRBJ2-2,-,TGTGCTAGTTCGTGGGGGGCCGCGAACACCGGGGAGCTGTTTTTT,CASSWGAANTGELFF
few,TRBV7-9,TRBJ1-1,-,TGTGCCAGCAGCTTAGTTCGGGGAGTTGTTGAAGCTTTCTTT,CASSLVRGVVEAFF
few,TRBV6-5,TRBJ1-5,TRBD1,TGTGCCAGCAGTCAGGGACAGGGGTTTAGGCAGCCCCAGCATTTT,CASSQGQGFRQPQHF
-,TRBV27,TRBJ2-7,TRBD1,TGTGCCAGCAGTCCGGGGACAGGGGATCGGGAGCAGTACTTC,CASSPGTGDREQYF
few,TRBV7-3,TRBJ2-1,TRBD1,TGTGCCAGCAGCTTAAGTGCGACAGGGTCGAATGAGCAGTTCTTC,CASSLSATGSNEQFF
-,TRBV12-3/TRBV12-4,TRBJ2-5,-,TGTGCCAGCAGCTACCTCGAAGAGACCCAGTACTTC,CASSYLEETQYF
-,TRBV5-5,TRBJ2-2,-,TGTGCCAGCAGCTCGGGATGGACTACGTTCTACTCGAACACCGGGGAGCTGTTTTTT,CASSSGWTTFYSNTGELFF
many,TRBV7-9,TRBJ1-5,TRBD1,TGTGCCAGCAGCCCGACAGGGGACAATCAGCCCCAGCATTTT,CASSPTGDNQPQHF
-,TRBV14,TRBJ1-2,-,TGTGCCAGCAGCCAAGGGTTTTCCAGAGACTATGGCTACACCTTC,CASSQGFSRDYGYTF
-,TRBV4-1,TRBJ2-7,-,TGCGCCAGCAGCCAAGAACGGACGAGCTCCTACGAGCAGTACTTC,CASSQERTSSYEQYF
-,TRBV28,TRBJ1-1,TRBD1,TGTGCCAGCAGTAATGTGGGGACAGGGTTAAACACTGAAGCTTTCTTT,CASSNVGTGLNTEAFF
few,TRBV2,TRBJ2-5,TRBD2,TGTGCCAGCAGTGTCGGCGGGGGGGAGACCCAGTACTTC,CASSVGGGETQYF
-,TRBV18,TRBJ1-2,-,TGTGCCAGCTCACCATCATTGGGTGATGGCTACACCTTC,CASSPSLGDGYTF
-,TRBV19,TRBJ1-5,TRBD1,TGTGCCAGTAGTTCGATCCTCCCTTCCTATCGGACAGGGGGCGGTTTTCAGCCCCAGCATTTT,CASSSILPSYRTGGGFQPQHF
-,TRBV12-3/TRBV12-4,TRBJ1-2,-,TGTGCCAGCAGTTCTCCCATTACAGGGTTCAGCTATGGCTACACCTTC,CASSSPITGFSYGYTF
-,TRBV7-2,TRBJ2-5,-,TGTGCCAGCAGCTTAACCGAGTACGAGGGGGGGCCGAGGGAGACCCAGTACTTC,CASSLTEYEGGPRETQYF
few,TRBV7-3,TRBJ1-1,TRBD1,TGTGCCAGCAGCTACGGACAGGAGAACACTGAAGCTTTCTTT,CASSYGQENTEAFF
few,TRBV7-4,TRBJ2-1,TRBD2,TGTGCCAGCAGCTTAGTTACTAGCGGGAACAATGAGCAGTTCTTC,CASSLVTSGNNEQFF
-,TRBV20-1,TRBJ2-5,-,TGCAGTGCAACTACTAGCAACCAAGAGACCCAGTACTTC,CSATTSNQETQYF
few,TRBV10-3,TRBJ1-1,-,TGTGCCATCAGGGGGGGGGAGATGAACACTGAAGCTTTCTTT,CAIRGGEMNTEAFF
-,TRBV3-1,TRBJ2-5,-,TGTGCCAGCAGCCAAGATCAGTGGAGCGCCCCCCAAGAGACCCAGTACTTC,CASSQDQWSAPQETQYF
-,TRBV2,TRBJ2-2,TRBD1,TGTGCCAGCGGACCCTTTAGACAGGGGAGAAACACCGGGGAGCTGTTTTTT,CASGPFRQGRNTGELFF
-,TRBV5-4,TRBJ1-1,-,TGTGCCAGCAGCTCCCCATTGGGACGGGCTGAAGCTTTCTTT,CASSSPLGRAEAFF
-,TRBV6-5,TRBJ1-1,TRBD1,TGTGCCAGCAGTTACGGTCTGACAGGGACCAACACTGAAGCTTTCTTT,CASSYGLTGTNTEAFF
many,TRBV12-3/TRBV12-4,TRBJ1-3,-,TGTGCCAGCAGTTTTGGGCGAAACTCTGGAAACACCATATATTTT,CASSFGRNSGNTIYF
-,TRBV28,TRBJ2-6,TRBD1,TGTGCCAGCAGTACAGGGACAGGGGGCGCGGTTGGGGCCAACGTCCTGACTTTC,CASSTGTGGAVGANVLTF
-,TRBV24-1,TRBJ2-1,TRBD2,TGTGCCACCAGTGATTATCGGGGGGGGGAGTACAATGAGCAGTTCTTC,CATSDYRGGEYNEQFF
-,TRBV7-8,TRBJ2-1,-,TGTGCCAGCAGCTTAGCCCCCTCGGCTGAGCAGTTCTTC,CASSLAPSAEQFF
-,TRBV9,TRBJ2-1,TRBD2,TGTGCCAGCAGCGCTAGCGGGGGGGCCCGAAATGAGCAGTTCTTC,CASSASGGARNEQFF
few,TRBV4-1,TRBJ2-1,-,TGCGCCAGCAGCCAATTCGGACCGACGCCGGGCAATGAGCAGTTCTTC,CASSQFGPTPGNEQFF
-,TRBV12-3/TRBV12-4,TRBJ2-5,-,TGTGCCAGCAGTCCTTTCCTGTTACAGGGGAGCGGGGAGACCCAGTACTTC,CASSPFLLQGSGETQYF
-,TRBV12-3/TRBV12-4,TRBJ1-5,-,TGTGCCAGCAGACTCGGGGATCAGCCCCAGCATTTT,CASRLGDQPQHF
-,TRBV4-2,TRBJ1-1,-,TGTGCCAGCAGCCAAGTCTCCACAGGACAGACCGCTTTGAACACTGAAGCTTTCTTT,CASSQVSTGQTALNTEAFF
-,TRBV6-8,TRBJ1-5,-,TGTGCCAGCAGTTACTCGATGGGACACCCAAATAGCAATCAGCCCCAGCATTTT,CASSYSMGHPNSNQPQHF
-,TRBV7-9,TRBJ2-1,-,TGTGCCAGCAGCACTACAGGCCCCCGATACAATGAGCAGTTCTTC,CASSTTGPRYNEQFF
-,TRBV12-3/TRBV12-4,TRBJ2-2,-,TGTGCCACCGATCAAATCGGGGAGCTGTTTTTT,CATDQIGELFF
-,TRBV28,TRBJ2-1,-,TGTGCCAGCAGTTTAGTACGGGGAGGTGAGAATGAGCAGTTCTTC,CASSLVRGGENEQFF
-,TRBV10-3,TRBJ2-1,-,TGTGCCATCAGTGAGTCGAGCATCGAGGTTATGGGGAATGAGCAGTTCTTC,CAISESSIEVMGNEQFF
many,TRBV6-1,TRBJ1-5,TRBD1,TGTGCCAGCAGTGATACTCCGGGACAGGGATCGGTTCAGCCCCAGCATTTT,CASSDTPGQGSVQPQHF
-,TRBV7-9,TRBJ2-3,TRBD1,TGTGCCAGCAGCTCGACAGGGGAAGATACGCAGTATTTT,CASSSTGEDTQYF
-,TRBV6-6,TRBJ2-5,TRBD2,TGTGCCAGCAGTTACAAGGTTCTAGCGGGGGTTGGGGAGACCCAGTACTTC,CASSYKVLAGVGETQYF
few,TRBV6-1,TRBJ2-6,-,TGTGCCAGCAGACCCCAACTGAACTCTGGGGCCAACGTCCTGACTTTC,CASRPQLNSGANVLTF
-,TRBV10-3,TRBJ2-1,-,TGTGCCATCAGTGAGTCCATCCAGGACTACAATGAGCAGTTCTTC,CAISESIQDYNEQFF
-,TRBV12-3/TRBV12-4,TRBJ2-1,TRBD1,TGTGCCAGCAGTTTTGGGACAGGGTTTAATGAGCAGTTCTTC,CASSFGTGFNEQFF
-,TRBV11-2,TRBJ2-1,-,TGTGCCAGCATCAAGTACGGGGAGGTTGAGCAGTTCTTC,CASIKYGEVEQFF